The sample holds many counts of the clone carrying this T cell receptor beta chain. Its antigen is still unknown. This CDR3 has 13 amino acids. Looked up from germline, CDR1 is KGHSH and CDR2 is LQKENI. V lost 4 bases to trimming and J lost 1 base, with 6 bases between them. The entry originates in a study of human T cells and chemical hapten exposure. Across the study: All patients underwent weekly scalp dosing with diphenylcyclopropenone for the full roughly 25-week study.

Regarding time point: patch test 1, 2 weeks after DPC sensitization. Indicated treatment: therapeutic diphenylcyclopropenone sensitization with weekly scalp DPC. Unfractionated whole blood was the source from which total RNA was extracted. Individual cDNA molecules in this library carried unique molecular identifiers. TCRdb re-called the RACE reads through MiXCR, storing one row per CDR3 protein. The sample shows roughly 50,000 distinct CDR3 sequences, approximately 10% of them seen only once. Study-level points and caveats: Every donor had alopecia, and their immune response may therefore differ from healthy people's.

This TCR came from a woman aged 40 to 55 with alopecia areata. Some clones in this sample may be carry-over from other donors' samples. The rearrangement joins TRBV18 to TRBJ2-3; the D is unclear. Sequences were derived from whole blood, sampled in connection with sensitization to the hapten diphenylcyclopropenone (DPC). CDR3 in DNA: TGTGCCAGCTCACTAGGCGGCACAGATACGCAGTATTTT. It yields the protein CASSLGGTDTQYF.